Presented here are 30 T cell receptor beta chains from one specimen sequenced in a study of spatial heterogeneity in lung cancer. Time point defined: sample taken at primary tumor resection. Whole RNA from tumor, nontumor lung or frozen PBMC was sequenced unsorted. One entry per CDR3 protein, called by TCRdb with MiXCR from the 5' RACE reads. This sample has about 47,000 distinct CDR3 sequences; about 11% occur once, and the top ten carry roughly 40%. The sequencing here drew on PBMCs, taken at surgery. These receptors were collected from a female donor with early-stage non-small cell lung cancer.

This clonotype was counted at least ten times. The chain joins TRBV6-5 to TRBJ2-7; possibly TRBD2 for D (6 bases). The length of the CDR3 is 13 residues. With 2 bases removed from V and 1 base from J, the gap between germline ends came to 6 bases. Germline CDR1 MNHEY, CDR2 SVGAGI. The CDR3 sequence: CASSYAGSYEQYF. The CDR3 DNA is TGTGCCAGCAGTTACGCGGGGTCCTACGAGCAGTACTTC.

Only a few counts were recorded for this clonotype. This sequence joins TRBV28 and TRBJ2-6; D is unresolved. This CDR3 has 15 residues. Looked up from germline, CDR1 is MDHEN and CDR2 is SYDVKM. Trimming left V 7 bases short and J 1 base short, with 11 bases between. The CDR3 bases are TGTGCCAGCATCCAATCGGCGTCTGGGGCCAACGTCCTGACTTTC. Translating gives CASIQSASGANVLTF.

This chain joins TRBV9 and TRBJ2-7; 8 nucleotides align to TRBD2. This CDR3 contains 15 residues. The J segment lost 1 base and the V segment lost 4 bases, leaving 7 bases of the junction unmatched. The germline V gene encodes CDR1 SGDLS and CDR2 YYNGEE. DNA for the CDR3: TGTGCCAGCAGCCCGTGGGCGGGGGGATCCTACGAGCAGTACTTC. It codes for CASSPWAGGSYEQYF.

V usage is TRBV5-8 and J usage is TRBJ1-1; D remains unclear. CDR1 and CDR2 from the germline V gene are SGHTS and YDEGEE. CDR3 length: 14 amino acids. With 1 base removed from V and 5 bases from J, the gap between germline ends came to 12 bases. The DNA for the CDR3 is TGTGCCAGCAGCTTGAGGGCGGCCCGGACTGAAGCTTTCTTT. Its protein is CASSLRAARTEAFF. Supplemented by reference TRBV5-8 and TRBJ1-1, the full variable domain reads EAGVTQSPTHLIKTRGQQATLRCSPISGHTSVYWYQQALGLGLQFLLWYDEGEERNRGNFPPRFSGRQFPNYSSELNVNALELEDSALYLCASSLRAARTEAFFGQGTRLTVV.

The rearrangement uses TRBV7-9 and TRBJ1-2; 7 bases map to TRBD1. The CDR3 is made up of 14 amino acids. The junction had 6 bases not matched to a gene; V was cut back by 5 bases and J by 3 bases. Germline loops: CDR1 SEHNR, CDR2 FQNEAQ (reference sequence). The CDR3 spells CASSPTGTDYGYTF. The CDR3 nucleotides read TGTGCCAGCAGCCCGACGGGGACAGACTATGGCTACACCTTC.

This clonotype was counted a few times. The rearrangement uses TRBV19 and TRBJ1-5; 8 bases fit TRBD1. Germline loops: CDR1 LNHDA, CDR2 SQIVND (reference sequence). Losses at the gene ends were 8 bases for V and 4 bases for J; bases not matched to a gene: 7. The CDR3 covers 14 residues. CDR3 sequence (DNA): TGTGCCAGTGGGGGGAACAGGGGGAATCAGCCCCAGCATTTT. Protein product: CASGGNRGNQPQHF.

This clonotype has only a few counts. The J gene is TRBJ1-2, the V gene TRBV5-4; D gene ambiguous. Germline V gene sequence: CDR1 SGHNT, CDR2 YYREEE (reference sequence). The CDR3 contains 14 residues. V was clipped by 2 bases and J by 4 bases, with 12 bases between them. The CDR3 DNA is TGTGCCAGCAGCTTAGCAGGAGGACCCTATGGCTACACCTTC. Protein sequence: CASSLAGGPYGYTF.

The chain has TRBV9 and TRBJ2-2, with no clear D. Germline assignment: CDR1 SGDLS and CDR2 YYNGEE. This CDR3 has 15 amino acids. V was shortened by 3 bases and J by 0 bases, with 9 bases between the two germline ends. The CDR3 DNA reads TGTGCCAGCAGCGGGGCGGCCTCGAACACCGGGGAGCTGTTTTTT. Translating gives CASSGAASNTGELFF.

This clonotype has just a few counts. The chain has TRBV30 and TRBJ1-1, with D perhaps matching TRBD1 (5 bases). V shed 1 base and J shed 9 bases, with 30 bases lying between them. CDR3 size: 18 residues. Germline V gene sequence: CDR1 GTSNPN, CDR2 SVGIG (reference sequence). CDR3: CAWSARGGTDWGMGQAFF. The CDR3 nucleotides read TGTGCCTGGAGTGCCCGGGGGGGGACGGATTGGGGTATGGGCCAAGCTTTCTTT.

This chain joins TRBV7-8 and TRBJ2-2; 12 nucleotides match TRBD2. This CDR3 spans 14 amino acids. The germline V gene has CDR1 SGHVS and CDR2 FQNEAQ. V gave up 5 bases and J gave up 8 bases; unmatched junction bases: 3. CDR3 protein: CASSPGTSGGELFF. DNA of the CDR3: TGTGCCAGCAGCCCCGGGACTAGCGGGGGGGAGCTGTTTTTT.

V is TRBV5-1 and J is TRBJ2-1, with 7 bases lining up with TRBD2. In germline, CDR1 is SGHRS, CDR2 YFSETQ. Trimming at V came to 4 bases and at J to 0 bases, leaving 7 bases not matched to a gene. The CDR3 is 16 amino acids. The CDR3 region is CASSMTSPGSYNEQFF. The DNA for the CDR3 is TGCGCCAGCAGCATGACTAGCCCGGGCTCCTACAATGAGCAGTTCTTC. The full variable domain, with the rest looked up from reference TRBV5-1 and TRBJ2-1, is KAGVTQTPRYLIKTRGQQVTLSCSPISGHRSVSWYQQTPGQGLQFLFEYFSETQRNKGNFPGRFSGRQFSNSRSEMNVSTLELGDSALYLCASSMTSPGSYNEQFFGPGTRLTVL.

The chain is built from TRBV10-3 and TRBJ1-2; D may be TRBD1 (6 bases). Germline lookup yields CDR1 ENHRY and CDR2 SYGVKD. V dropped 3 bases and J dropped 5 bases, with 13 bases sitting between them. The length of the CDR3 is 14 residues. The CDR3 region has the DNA TGTGCCATCAGTGAAAGTCCGGGGACATATGGCTACACCTTC. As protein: CAISESPGTYGYTF.

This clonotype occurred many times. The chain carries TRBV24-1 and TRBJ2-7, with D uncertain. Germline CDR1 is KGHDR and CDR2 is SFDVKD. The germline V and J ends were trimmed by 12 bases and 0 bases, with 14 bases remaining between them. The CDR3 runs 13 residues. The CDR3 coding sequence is TGTGCCGCCGGACGGTCGCTCTCCTACGAGCAGTACTTC. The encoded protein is CAAGRSLSYEQYF.

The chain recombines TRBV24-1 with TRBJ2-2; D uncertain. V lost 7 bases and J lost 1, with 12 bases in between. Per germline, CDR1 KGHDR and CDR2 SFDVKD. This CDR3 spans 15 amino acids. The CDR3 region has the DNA TGTGCCACCAGCCCCGAGACGATGAACACCGGGGAGCTGTTTTTT. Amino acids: CATSPETMNTGELFF.

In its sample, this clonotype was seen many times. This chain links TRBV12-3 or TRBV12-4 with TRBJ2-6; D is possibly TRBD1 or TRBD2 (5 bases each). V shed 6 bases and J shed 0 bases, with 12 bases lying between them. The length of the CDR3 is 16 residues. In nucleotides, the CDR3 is TGTGCCAGCAGACCGGGACGGATCTCTGGGGCCAACGTCCTGACTTTC. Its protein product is CASRPGRISGANVLTF.

The CDR3 sequence is CASSYWTGQGWSEKLFF. The DNA of the CDR3 is TGTGCCAGCAGTTACTGGACAGGGCAAGGGTGGAGTGAAAAACTGTTTTTT. This chain joins TRBV6-5 and TRBJ1-4; TRBD1 agrees at 8 bases. This CDR3 spans 17 amino acids. V dropped 1 base and J dropped 7; count of bases not matched to a gene: 11. From germline, CDR1 is MNHEY and CDR2 SVGAGI.

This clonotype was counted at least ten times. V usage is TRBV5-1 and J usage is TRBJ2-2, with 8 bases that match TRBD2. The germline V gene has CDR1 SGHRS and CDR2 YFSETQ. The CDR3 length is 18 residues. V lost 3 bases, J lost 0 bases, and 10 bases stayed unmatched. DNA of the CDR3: TGCGCCAGCAGCTCGCGGAGCGCGGGGGGCTCGAACACCGGGGAGCTGTTTTTT. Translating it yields CASSSRSAGGSNTGELFF.

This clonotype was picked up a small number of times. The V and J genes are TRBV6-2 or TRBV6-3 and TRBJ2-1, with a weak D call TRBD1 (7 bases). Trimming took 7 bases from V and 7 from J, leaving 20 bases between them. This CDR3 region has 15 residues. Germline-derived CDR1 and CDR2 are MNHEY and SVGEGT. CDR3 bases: TGTGCCAGCACCCCCAGCGGAGGGGGCGTAAATGAGCAGTTCTTC. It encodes CASTPSGGGVNEQFF.

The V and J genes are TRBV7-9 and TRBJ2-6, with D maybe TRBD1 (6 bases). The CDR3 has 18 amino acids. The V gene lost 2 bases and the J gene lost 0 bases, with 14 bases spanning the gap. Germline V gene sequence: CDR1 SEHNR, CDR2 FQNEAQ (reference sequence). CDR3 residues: CASSLSGPGVSGANVLTF. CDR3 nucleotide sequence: TGTGCCAGCAGCTTAAGTGGGCCAGGGGTCTCTGGGGCCAACGTCCTGACTTTC.

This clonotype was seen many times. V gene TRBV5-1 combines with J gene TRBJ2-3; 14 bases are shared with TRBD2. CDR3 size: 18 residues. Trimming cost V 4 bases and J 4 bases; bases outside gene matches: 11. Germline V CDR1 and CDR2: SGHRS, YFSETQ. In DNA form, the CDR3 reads TGCGCCAGCAGCCCGGGACTAGCGGGGGCCGTAAGGGCAGATACGCAGTATTTT. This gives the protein CASSPGLAGAVRADTQYF.

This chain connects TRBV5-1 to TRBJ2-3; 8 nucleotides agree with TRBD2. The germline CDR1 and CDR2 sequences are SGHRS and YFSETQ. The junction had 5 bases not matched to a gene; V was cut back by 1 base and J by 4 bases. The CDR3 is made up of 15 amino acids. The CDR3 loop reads CASSLRGLVADTQYF. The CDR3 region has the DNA TGCGCCAGCAGCTTGCGGGGACTAGTCGCAGATACGCAGTATTTT. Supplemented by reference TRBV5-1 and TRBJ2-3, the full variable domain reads KAGVTQTPRYLIKTRGQQVTLSCSPISGHRSVSWYQQTPGQGLQFLFEYFSETQRNKGNFPGRFSGRQFSNSRSEMNVSTLELGDSALYLCASSLRGLVADTQYFGPGTRLTVL.

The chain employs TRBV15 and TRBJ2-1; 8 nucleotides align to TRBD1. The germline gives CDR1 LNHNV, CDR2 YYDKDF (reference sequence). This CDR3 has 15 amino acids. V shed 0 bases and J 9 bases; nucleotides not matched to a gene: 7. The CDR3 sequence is CATSRDGQGAGEQFF. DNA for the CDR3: TGTGCCACCAGCAGAGATGGTCAGGGGGCAGGTGAGCAGTTCTTC.

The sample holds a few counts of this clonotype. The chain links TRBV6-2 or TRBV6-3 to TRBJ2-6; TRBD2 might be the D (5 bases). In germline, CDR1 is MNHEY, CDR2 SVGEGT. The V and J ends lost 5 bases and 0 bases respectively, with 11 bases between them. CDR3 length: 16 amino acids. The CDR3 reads CASSPQRVSGANVLTF. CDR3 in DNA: TGTGCCAGCAGTCCCCAGAGGGTCTCTGGGGCCAACGTCCTGACTTTC.

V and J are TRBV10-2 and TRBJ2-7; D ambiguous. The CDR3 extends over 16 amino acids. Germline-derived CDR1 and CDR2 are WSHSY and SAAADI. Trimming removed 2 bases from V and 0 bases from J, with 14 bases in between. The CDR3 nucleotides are TGCGCCAGCAGTGAGCCCGGCTCACTGAGCTCCTACGAGCAGTACTTC. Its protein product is CASSEPGSLSSYEQYF.

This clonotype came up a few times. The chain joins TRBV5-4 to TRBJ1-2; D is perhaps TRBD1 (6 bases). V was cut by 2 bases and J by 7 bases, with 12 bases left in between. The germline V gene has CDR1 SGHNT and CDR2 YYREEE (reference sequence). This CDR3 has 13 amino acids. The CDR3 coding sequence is TGTGCCAGCAGCTTCCGACAGGTAGCTGGCTACACCTTC. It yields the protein CASSFRQVAGYTF.

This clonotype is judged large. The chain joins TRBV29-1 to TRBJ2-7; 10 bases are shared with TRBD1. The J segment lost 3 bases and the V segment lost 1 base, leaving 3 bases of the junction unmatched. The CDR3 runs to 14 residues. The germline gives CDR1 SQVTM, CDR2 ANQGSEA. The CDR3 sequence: CSVEAGDRGYEQYF. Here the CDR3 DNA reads TGCAGCGTTGAAGCGGGGGACAGGGGCTACGAGCAGTACTTC.

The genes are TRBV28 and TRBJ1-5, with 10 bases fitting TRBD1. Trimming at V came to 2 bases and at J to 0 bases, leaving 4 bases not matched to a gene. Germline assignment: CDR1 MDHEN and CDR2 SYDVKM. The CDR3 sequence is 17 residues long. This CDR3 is CASSLGQGVGSNQPQHF. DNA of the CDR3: TGTGCCAGCAGTTTAGGACAGGGGGTGGGTAGCAATCAGCCCCAGCATTTT. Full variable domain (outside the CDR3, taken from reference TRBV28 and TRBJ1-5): DVKVTQSSRYLVKRTGEKVFLECVQDMDHENMFWYRQDPGLGLRLIYFSYDVKMKEKGDIPEGYSVSREKKERFSLILESASTNQTSMYLCASSLGQGVGSNQPQHFGDGTRLSIL.

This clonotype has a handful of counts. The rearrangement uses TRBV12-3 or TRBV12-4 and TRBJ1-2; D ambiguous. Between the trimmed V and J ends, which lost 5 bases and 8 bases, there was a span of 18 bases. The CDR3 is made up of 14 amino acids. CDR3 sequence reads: CASSLFDTAIGYTF. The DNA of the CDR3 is TGTGCCAGCAGTCTGTTTGATACGGCTATCGGCTACACCTTC.

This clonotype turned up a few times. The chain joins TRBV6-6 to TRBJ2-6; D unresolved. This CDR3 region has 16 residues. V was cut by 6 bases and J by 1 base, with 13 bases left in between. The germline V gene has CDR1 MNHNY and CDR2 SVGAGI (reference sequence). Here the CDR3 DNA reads TGTGCCAGCAGCCCCAGCATGGGGTCTGGGGCCAACGTCCTGACTTTC. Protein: CASSPSMGSGANVLTF.

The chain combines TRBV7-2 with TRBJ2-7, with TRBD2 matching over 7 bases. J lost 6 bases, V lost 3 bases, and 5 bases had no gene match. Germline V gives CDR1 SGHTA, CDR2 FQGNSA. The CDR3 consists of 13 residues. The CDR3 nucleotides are TGTGCCAGCAGCTTGGACTGGGGGGGCGAGCAGTACTTC. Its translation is CASSLDWGGEQYF.